This TCR beta chain was identified during a study of OX40 agonist ivuxolimab in advanced cancers. For the study at large: Ivuxolimab, which is an agonistic anti-OX40 (CD134) antibody, was administered to the patients. Participants averaged 60 years of age (range about 23 to 80) and were 75% to 90% male.

Regarding the study as a whole: Relative to CD4+ cells, CD8+ T cells on average had more expanded clones. Clonal expansion was among the lowest in partial responders at 0.1-3.0 mg/kg, especially CD8+.

TCRdb's copy holds only in-frame clones and misses some; the assay was immunoSEQ multiplex PCR. The profile covers tens of thousands of clones, with around nine tenths appearing a single time and roughly 25% taken by the ten largest. Notes on this clone: Its matching antigen is unknown. One end of the junction does not line up with germline, which may come from a read error.

The sequence derives from an adult with an advanced solid tumor such as melanoma, head and neck, liver or kidney cancer. The source material was CD4+ or CD8+ T cells sorted from blood, sampled in a trial of the OX40 agonist ivuxolimab.

The CDR3 DNA follows: TGTGCCAGCAGATTAGGTAGCGGGAGGGCCTACGAGCAGTACTTC. Its protein product is CASRLGSGRAYEQYF. The gene calls are TRBV11-2 and TRBJ2-7; 11 nucleotides agree with TRBD2. The CDR3 is made up of 15 amino acids. Germline-derived CDR1 and CDR2 are SGHAT and FQNNGV.